This is a list of T cell receptor beta chains from one sample in a study of radiotherapy plus CTLA-4 blockade in lung cancer. The data were produced by immunoSEQ multiplex PCR, yet TCRdb's version contains in-frame clones alone and is incomplete. The sample lists roughly 50,000 clones, around four fifths seen once, with 3.2% in the top ten. The sequenced sample was peripheral blood, obtained from a patient treated with radiotherapy plus ipilimumab. Source of these receptors: a human donor with non-small cell lung cancer who had a partial response to radiotherapy plus ipilimumab. CDR3s include the opening cysteine and the closing phenylalanine or tryptophan. Each record gives: CDR3 protein, CDR3 DNA, V gene, D gene, J gene, clone size. D genes are given only for firm matches. Size values are once, few and many counts, or a class for expanded clones, and some rows have none.

CASSKKFIRAGGTSEQYF	TGTGCCAGCAGCAAAAAATTTATACGTGCAGGGGGAACGAGTGAGCAGTACTTC	TRBV5-6	TRBD1	TRBJ2-7	.
CASSYLTGLNTEAFF	TGTGCCAGCAGTTACTTGACAGGATTGAACACTGAAGCTTTCTTT	TRBV6-5	.	TRBJ1-1	.
CASSSVPNTGELFF	TGTGCCAGTAGTTCGGTCCCGAACACCGGGGAGCTGTTTTTT	TRBV19	.	TRBJ2-2	.
CASSPWDTSYEQYF	TGTGCCAGCAGCCCCTGGGACACATCCTACGAGCAGTACTTC	TRBV9	.	TRBJ2-7	.
CASSLGPSGTGHEQFF	TGTGCCAGCAGCTTAGGTCCATCTGGGACAGGCCATGAGCAGTTCTTC	TRBV7-2	TRBD1	TRBJ2-1	.
CAWRFTATAGELFF	TGTGCCTGGAGATTCACAGCTACGGCCGGGGAGCTGTTTTTT	TRBV30	.	TRBJ2-2	once
CASSGTGTDNEKLFF	TGTGCCAGCAGTGGCACCGGGACAGACAATGAAAAACTGTTTTTT	TRBV6-1	TRBD1	TRBJ1-4	.
CASSSERGAHNEQFF	TGTGCCAGCAGTTCGGAGCGGGGGGCGCACAATGAGCAGTTCTTC	TRBV6-6	TRBD2	TRBJ2-1	once
CASSYRDRDRSPLHF	TGTGCCAGTAGTTACCGGGACAGGGATCGGTCACCCCTCCACTTT	TRBV19	TRBD1	TRBJ1-6	few
CASSGGVITYNEQFF	TGTGCCAGCAGCGGCGGAGTGATCACCTACAATGAGCAGTTCTTC	TRBV9	.	TRBJ2-1	.
CASSSTGVYGYTF	TGTGCCAGCAGTTCGACAGGGGTTTATGGCTACACCTTC	TRBV6-5	TRBD1	TRBJ1-2	.
CASSRQGALTDTQYF	TGTGCCAGCAGCCGACAGGGGGCGCTCACAGATACGCAGTATTTT	TRBV7-3	TRBD1	TRBJ2-3	.
CASSIKVGQGKYEQYF	TGTGCCAGTAGTATAAAGGTGGGACAGGGGAAGTACGAGCAGTACTTC	TRBV19	TRBD1	TRBJ2-7	once
CASSLVSRPGANVLTF	TGTGCCAGCAGCTTAGTTAGCCGTCCCGGGGCCAACGTCCTGACTTTC	TRBV7-8	.	TRBJ2-6	.
CASIGVQGNQPQHF	TGTGCCAGCATAGGGGTTCAGGGCAATCAGCCCCAGCATTTT	TRBV28	.	TRBJ1-5	.
CASSLSGTGELFF	TGTGCCAGCAGCTTATCGGGGACCGGGGAGCTGTTTTTT	TRBV5-5	.	TRBJ2-2	.
CASSRPATGASYEQYF	TGTGCCAGCAGCCGCCCGGCGACAGGGGCGTCCTACGAGCAGTACTTC	TRBV5-4	TRBD1	TRBJ2-7	.
CASRSSISTDTQYF	TGCGCCAGCAGGAGTAGCATCAGCACAGATACGCAGTATTTT	TRBV5-1	.	TRBJ2-3	.
CASSWDRMNTEAFF	TGTGCCAGCAGTTGGGACAGGATGAACACTGAAGCTTTCTTT	TRBV2	TRBD1	TRBJ1-1	.
CASSPRGGAYGYTF	TGCGCCAGCAGCCCTCGAGGGGGGGCTTATGGCTACACCTTC	TRBV4-3	.	TRBJ1-2	.
CASREVGSTDTQYF	TGTGCCAGCAGGGAAGTGGGCAGTACAGATACGCAGTATTTT	TRBV13	.	TRBJ2-3	.
CASSTAKEGLSSTEAFF	TGTGCCAGCTCAACGGCCAAGGAGGGTCTATCAAGCACTGAAGCTTTCTTT	TRBV18	.	TRBJ1-1	.
CASSQAVTYEQYF	TGCGCCAGCAGCCAAGCGGTTACCTACGAGCAGTACTTC	TRBV4-1	.	TRBJ2-7	.
CSGGQGGAKNIQYF	TGCAGCGGGGGACAGGGTGGGGCCAAAAACATTCAGTACTTC	TRBV29-1	TRBD1	TRBJ2-4	once
CASSEVGHPYEQYF	TGTGCCAGCAGTGAAGTAGGACACCCCTACGAGCAGTACTTC	TRBV6-1	.	TRBJ2-7	.
CASSRQGYGYTF	TGTGCCAGCAGTCGACAGGGCTATGGCTACACCTTC	TRBV28	TRBD1	TRBJ1-2	.
CASSPQQGVSTDTQYF	TGCGCCAGCAGCCCACAACAGGGGGTTAGCACAGATACGCAGTATTTT	TRBV4-1	TRBD1	TRBJ2-3	.
CASRGQDSGNTIYF	TGTGCCAGCAGAGGACAGGACTCTGGAAACACCATATATTTT	TRBV6-1	TRBD1	TRBJ1-3	.
CASSLGQGKDEKLFF	TGTGCCAGCAGCTTGGGGCAGGGGAAGGACGAAAAACTGTTTTTT	TRBV11-2	.	TRBJ1-4	once
CASRISNTGELFF	TGTGCCAGCAGAATATCTAACACCGGGGAGCTGTTTTTT	TRBV6-1	.	TRBJ2-2	.
CASSPSRGAYQETQYF	TGTGCCAGCAGCCCCAGCAGGGGGGCGTACCAAGAGACCCAGTACTTC	TRBV11-2	.	TRBJ2-5	.
CASSVPSGGQFGRDTQYF	TGTGCCAGCAGCGTTCCCTCCGGGGGCCAGTTCGGGAGGGATACGCAGTATTTT	TRBV9	.	TRBJ2-3	.
CASSLVMDTQYF	TGTGCCAGCAGCTTAGTCATGGATACGCAGTATTTT	TRBV7-9	.	TRBJ2-3	.
CASRYRGLYNEQFF	TGTGCCAGTAGGTACAGGGGACTTTACAATGAGCAGTTCTTC	TRBV19	.	TRBJ2-1	.
CASSSSGYEQYF	TGTGCCAGCAGCTCCTCAGGGTACGAGCAGTACTTC	TRBV7-6	.	TRBJ2-7	.
CASSRGTEPTLRGHTGELFF	TGTGCCAGCAGCCGAGGCACAGAGCCGACCCTCAGGGGGCACACCGGGGAGCTGTTTTTT	TRBV28	TRBD1	TRBJ2-2	.
CASSADGTGHNEQFF	TGTGCCAGCAGCGCCGACGGGACAGGGCACAATGAGCAGTTCTTC	TRBV5-4	TRBD1	TRBJ2-1	.
CASSLGEINEKLFF	TGCGCCAGCAGCTTGGGAGAGATTAATGAAAAACTGTTTTTT	TRBV5-1	.	TRBJ1-4	.
CASSRGGGAIEKLFF	TGTGCCAGCAGTCGGGGGGGTGGCGCGATTGAAAAACTGTTTTTT	TRBV5-4	.	TRBJ1-4	.
CASSLSDQPQHF	TGTGCCAGCAGTTTATCTGATCAGCCCCAGCATTTT	TRBV28	.	TRBJ1-5	.
CASSMARGLDEQYF	TGTGCCAGTAGTATGGCCAGGGGGCTAGACGAGCAGTACTTC	TRBV19	TRBD1	TRBJ2-7	.
CASSQDLDRGVGGYTF	TGCGCCAGCAGCCAAGACTTGGACAGGGGAGTAGGAGGCTACACCTTC	TRBV4-1	TRBD1	TRBJ1-2	.
CASSQDPGLVETQYF	TGTGCCAGCAGCCAAGATCCGGGACTAGTGGAGACCCAGTACTTC	TRBV4-2	TRBD2	TRBJ2-5	.
CASSPGVHTDTQYF	TGCGCCAGCAGCCCGGGGGTACACACAGATACGCAGTATTTT	TRBV5-1	.	TRBJ2-3	.
CASSFGTSEDTQYF	TGTGCCAGCAGCTTCGGCACTAGCGAAGATACGCAGTATTTT	TRBV7-2	TRBD2	TRBJ2-3	.
CATSRDRGGQGYGYTF	TGTGCCACCAGCAGAGATAGAGGAGGACAGGGCTATGGCTACACCTTC	TRBV15	TRBD1	TRBJ1-2	.
CASSYRGYNEQFF	TGTGCCAGCAGCTACAGGGGCTACAATGAGCAGTTCTTC	TRBV5-4	TRBD1	TRBJ2-1	.
CASSLGGVPDTQYF	TGTGCCAGCAGCTTAGGCGGTGTCCCAGATACGCAGTATTTT	TRBV13	.	TRBJ2-3	.
CASSFGVGNTEAFF	TGTGCCAGCAGTTTCGGGGTGGGGAACACTGAAGCTTTCTTT	TRBV27	.	TRBJ1-1	.
CASSTQGRGELFF	TGTGCCAGCAGTACACAGGGACGCGGGGAGCTGTTTTTT	TRBV6-5	.	TRBJ2-2	.
CASSGQGTGANVLTF	TGTGCCAGCAGTGGGCAGGGGACTGGGGCCAACGTCCTGACTTTC	TRBV25-1	.	TRBJ2-6	.
CASSIGSDRVGQPQHF	TGTGCCAGTAGTATAGGCTCCGACAGGGTCGGTCAGCCCCAGCATTTT	TRBV19	TRBD1	TRBJ1-5	.
CASQPGQGTDTQYF	TGTGCCAGCCAGCCGGGACAGGGGACAGATACGCAGTATTTT	TRBV9	TRBD1	TRBJ2-3	.
CASRPGQLNTGELFF	TGTGCCAGCAGGCCGGGACAGCTCAACACCGGGGAGCTGTTTTTT	TRBV27	TRBD1	TRBJ2-2	.
CASSLPQETQYF	TGTGCCAGCAGCTTGCCGCAAGAGACCCAGTACTTC	TRBV5-4	.	TRBJ2-5	.
CASSPLGTGDETQYF	TGTGCCAGCTCACCCTTAGGAACAGGGGATGAGACCCAGTACTTC	TRBV18	TRBD1	TRBJ2-5	few
CASSPRSAGGSYNEQFF	TGTGCCAGCAGCCCACGAAGCGCGGGGGGTTCCTACAATGAGCAGTTCTTC	TRBV7-6	TRBD2	TRBJ2-1	.
CASSQAPSEQYF	TGTGCCAGCAGCCAGGCCCCCTCTGAGCAGTACTTC	TRBV28	.	TRBJ2-7	.
CASTPGSGPGELFF	TGTGCCAGCACCCCCGGCTCAGGGCCCGGGGAGCTGTTTTTT	TRBV2	.	TRBJ2-2	few
CASSAGLAGSYNEQFF	TGTGCCAGCAGCGCAGGACTAGCGGGGTCTTACAATGAGCAGTTCTTC	TRBV9	TRBD2	TRBJ2-1	once